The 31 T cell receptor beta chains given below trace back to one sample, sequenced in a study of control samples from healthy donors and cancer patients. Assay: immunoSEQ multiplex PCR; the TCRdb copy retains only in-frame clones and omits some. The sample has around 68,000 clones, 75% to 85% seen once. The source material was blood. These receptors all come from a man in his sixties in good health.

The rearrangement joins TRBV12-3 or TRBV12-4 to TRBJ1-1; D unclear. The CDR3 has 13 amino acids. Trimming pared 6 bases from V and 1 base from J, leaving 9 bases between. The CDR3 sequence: CASRRRQNTEAFF. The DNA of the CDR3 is TGTGCCAGCAGAAGACGGCAGAACACTGAAGCTTTCTTT.

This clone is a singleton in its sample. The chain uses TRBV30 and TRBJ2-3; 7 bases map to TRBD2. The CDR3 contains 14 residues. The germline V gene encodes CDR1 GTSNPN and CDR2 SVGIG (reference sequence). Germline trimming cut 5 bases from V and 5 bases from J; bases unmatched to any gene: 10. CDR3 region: CAWGRAGVGDTQYF. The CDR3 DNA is TGTGCCTGGGGGAGGGCGGGAGTGGGAGATACGCAGTATTTT.

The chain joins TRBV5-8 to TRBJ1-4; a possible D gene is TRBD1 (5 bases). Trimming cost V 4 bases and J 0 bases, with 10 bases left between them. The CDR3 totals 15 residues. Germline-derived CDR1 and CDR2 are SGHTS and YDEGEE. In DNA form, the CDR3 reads TGTGCCAGCAGCCACGACAGAGCAACTAATGAAAAACTGTTTTTT. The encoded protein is CASSHDRATNEKLFF.

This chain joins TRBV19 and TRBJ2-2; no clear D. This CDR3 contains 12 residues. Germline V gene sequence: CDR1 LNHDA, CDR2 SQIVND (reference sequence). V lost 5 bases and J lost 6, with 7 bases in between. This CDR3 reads CASSWAPGELFF. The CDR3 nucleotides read TGTGCCAGTAGTTGGGCCCCCGGGGAGCTGTTTTTT.

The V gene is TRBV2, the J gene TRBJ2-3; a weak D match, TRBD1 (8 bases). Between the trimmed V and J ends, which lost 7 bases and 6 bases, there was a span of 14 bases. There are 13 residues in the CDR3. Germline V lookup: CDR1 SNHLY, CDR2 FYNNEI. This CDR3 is CASNRGGSDTQYF. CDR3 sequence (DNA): TGTGCCAGCAACAGGGGGGGTTCGGATACGCAGTATTTT.

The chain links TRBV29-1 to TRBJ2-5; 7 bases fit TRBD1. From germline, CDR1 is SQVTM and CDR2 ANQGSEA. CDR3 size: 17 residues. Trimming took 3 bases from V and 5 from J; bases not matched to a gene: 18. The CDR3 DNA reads TGCAGCGTTGAGGGAAGTCTAGTAAGGGGGCGCTCGGAGACCCAGTACTTC. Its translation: CSVEGSLVRGRSETQYF.

In DNA, the CDR3 is TGCGCCAGCAGCTTGGCCTCAGGGCGCCCTCTTACCGGGGAGCTGTTTTTT. Translated, it gives CASSLASGRPLTGELFF. V gene TRBV5-1 combines with J gene TRBJ2-2, with D perhaps TRBD1 (5 bases). The CDR3 has 17 residues. Germline V gene data show CDR1 as SGHRS and CDR2 as YFSETQ. V was clipped by 0 bases and J by 5 bases, with 17 bases between them.

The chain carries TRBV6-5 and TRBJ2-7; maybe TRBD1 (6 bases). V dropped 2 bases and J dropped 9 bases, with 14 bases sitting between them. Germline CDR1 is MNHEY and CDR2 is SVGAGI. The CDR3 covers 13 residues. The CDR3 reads CASSYVAGEGQYF. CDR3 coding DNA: TGTGCCAGCAGTTACGTGGCAGGGGAAGGGCAGTACTTC.

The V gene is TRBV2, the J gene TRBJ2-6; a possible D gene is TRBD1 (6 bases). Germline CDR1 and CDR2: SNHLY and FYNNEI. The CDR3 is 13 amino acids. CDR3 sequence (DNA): TGTGCAGGGGACAAGTCTGGGGCCAACGTCCTGACTTTC. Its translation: CAGDKSGANVLTF.

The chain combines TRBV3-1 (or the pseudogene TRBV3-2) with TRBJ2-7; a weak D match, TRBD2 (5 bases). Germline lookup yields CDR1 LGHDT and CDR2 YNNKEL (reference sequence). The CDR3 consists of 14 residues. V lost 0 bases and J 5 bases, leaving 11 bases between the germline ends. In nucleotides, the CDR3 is TGTGCCAGCAGCCAAGATAGAATCGGGAACGAGCAGTACTTC. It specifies CASSQDRIGNEQYF.

CDR3 in amino acids: CASSIGVGSNYGYTF. CDR3 in DNA: TGTGCCAGTAGTATCGGGGTTGGGTCTAACTATGGCTACACCTTC. The chain carries TRBV19 and TRBJ1-2, with D uncertain. Germline-derived CDR1 and CDR2 are LNHDA and SQIVND (reference sequence). V was shortened by 3 bases and J by 0 bases, with 11 bases between the two germline ends. The CDR3 runs 15 residues.

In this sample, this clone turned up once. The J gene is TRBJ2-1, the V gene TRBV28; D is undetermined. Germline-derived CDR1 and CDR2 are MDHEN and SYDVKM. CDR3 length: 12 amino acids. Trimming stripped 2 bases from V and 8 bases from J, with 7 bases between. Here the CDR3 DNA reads TGTGCCAGCAGTTTACGCGGCTATGAGCAGTTCTTC. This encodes CASSLRGYEQFF. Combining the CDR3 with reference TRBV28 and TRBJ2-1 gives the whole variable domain DVKVTQSSRYLVKRTGEKVFLECVQDMDHENMFWYRQDPGLGLRLIYFSYDVKMKEKGDIPEGYSVSREKKERFSLILESASTNQTSMYLCASSLRGYEQFFGPGTRLTVL.

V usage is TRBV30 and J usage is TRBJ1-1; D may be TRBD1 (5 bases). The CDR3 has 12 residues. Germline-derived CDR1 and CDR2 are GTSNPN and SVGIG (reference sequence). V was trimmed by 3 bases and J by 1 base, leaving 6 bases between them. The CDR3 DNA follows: TGTGCCTGGAGGGGGGGGAACACTGAAGCTTTCTTT. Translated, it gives CAWRGGNTEAFF.

The CDR3 sequence: CASSAYRNSPLHF. The CDR3 nucleotides are TGTGCCAGTAGTGCCTACCGAAATTCACCCCTCCACTTT. The chain joins TRBV19 to TRBJ1-6; D remains ambiguous. V lost 5 bases and J lost 7, with 9 bases in between. This CDR3 is built from 13 residues. Per germline, CDR1 LNHDA and CDR2 SQIVND (reference sequence).

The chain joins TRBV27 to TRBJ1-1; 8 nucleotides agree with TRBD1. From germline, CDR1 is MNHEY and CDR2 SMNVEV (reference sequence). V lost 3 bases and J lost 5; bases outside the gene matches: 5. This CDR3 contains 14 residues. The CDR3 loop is CASSFSGGGTEAFF. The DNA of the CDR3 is TGTGCCAGCAGTTTCTCAGGGGGCGGGACTGAAGCTTTCTTT.

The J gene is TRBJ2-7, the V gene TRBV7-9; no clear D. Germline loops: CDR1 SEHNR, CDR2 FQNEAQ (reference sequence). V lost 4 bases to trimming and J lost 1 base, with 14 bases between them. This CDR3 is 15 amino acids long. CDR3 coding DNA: TGTGCCAGCAGCTCCGAGACATATAGGTCCTACGAGCAGTACTTC. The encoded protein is CASSSETYRSYEQYF.

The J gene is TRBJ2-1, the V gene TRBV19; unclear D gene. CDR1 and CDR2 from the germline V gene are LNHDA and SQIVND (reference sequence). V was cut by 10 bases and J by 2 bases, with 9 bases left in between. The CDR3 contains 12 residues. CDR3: CATGFTYNEQFF. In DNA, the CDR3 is TGTGCCACCGGGTTCACCTACAATGAGCAGTTCTTC.

Here the CDR3 DNA reads TGTGCCAGCTCACCCTGGGACAGCCAAGAGACCCAGTACTTC. This translates into CASSPWDSQETQYF. The V call is TRBV18, the J call TRBJ2-5, with 7 bases fitting TRBD1. Per the germline V gene, CDR1 is KGHSH and CDR2 is LQKENI. J lost 1 base, V lost 3 bases, and 2 bases had no gene match. The CDR3 covers 14 residues.

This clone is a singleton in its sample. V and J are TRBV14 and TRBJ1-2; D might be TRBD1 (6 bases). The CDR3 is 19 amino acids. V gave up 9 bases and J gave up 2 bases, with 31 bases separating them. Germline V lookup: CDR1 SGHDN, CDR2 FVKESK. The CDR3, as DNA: TGTGCCAGTTTCCATATGTCGGGGGGCGCGACGGTGGAAAACTATGGCTACACCTTC. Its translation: CASFHMSGGATVENYGYTF.

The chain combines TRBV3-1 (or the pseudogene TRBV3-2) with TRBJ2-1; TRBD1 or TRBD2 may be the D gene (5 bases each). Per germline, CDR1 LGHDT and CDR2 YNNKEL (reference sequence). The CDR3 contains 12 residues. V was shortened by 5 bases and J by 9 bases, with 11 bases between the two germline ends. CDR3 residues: CASSRPGAEQFF. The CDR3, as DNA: TGTGCCAGCAGCAGACCCGGGGCTGAGCAGTTCTTC.

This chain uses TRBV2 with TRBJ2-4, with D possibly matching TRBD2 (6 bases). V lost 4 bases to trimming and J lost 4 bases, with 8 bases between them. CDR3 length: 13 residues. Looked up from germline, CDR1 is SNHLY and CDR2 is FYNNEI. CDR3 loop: CASSGLGKNIQYF. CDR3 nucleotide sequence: TGTGCCAGCAGTGGACTAGGAAAAAACATTCAGTACTTC.

The CDR3 region has the DNA TGTGCCAGCAGCTTAGAGGCAGGGGTCAACTATGGCTACACCTTC. Translating it yields CASSLEAGVNYGYTF. The chain recombines TRBV7-2 with TRBJ1-2; a weak D match, TRBD1 (6 bases). Between the trimmed V and J ends, which lost 1 base and 2 bases, there was a span of 11 bases. CDR3 length: 15 residues. CDR1 and CDR2 from the germline V gene are SGHTA and FQGNSA.

CDR3 loop: CASSPHRTSVHQETQYF. The CDR3 DNA is TGTGCCAGCAGTCCCCACCGGACTAGCGTACACCAAGAGACCCAGTACTTC. This chain links TRBV28 with TRBJ2-5, with 9 nucleotides matching TRBD2. The CDR3 runs 17 residues. The V gene's germline CDR1 is MDHEN and CDR2 SYDVKM. The ends lost 5 bases at V and 0 bases at J; junction bases unmatched: 10.

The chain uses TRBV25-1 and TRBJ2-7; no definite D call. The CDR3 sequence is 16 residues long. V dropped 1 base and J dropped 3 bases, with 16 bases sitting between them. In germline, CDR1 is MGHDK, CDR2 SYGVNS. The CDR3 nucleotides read TGTGCCAGCAGTGAATCTCAGGTTATTATGGGCTACGAGCAGTACTTC. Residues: CASSESQVIMGYEQYF.

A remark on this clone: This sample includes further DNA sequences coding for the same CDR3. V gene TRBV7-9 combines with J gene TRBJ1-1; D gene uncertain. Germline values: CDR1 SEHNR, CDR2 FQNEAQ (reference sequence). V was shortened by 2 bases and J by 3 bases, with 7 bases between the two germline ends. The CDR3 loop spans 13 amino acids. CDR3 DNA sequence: TGTGCCAGCAGCTTACGTGGGGACACTGAAGCTTTCTTT. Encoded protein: CASSLRGDTEAFF.

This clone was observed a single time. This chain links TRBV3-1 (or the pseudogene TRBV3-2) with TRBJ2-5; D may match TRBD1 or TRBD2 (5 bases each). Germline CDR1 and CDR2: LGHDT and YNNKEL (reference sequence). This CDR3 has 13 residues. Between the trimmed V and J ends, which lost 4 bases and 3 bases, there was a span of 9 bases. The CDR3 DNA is TGTGCCAGCAGCCTCCGGGGCGAAGAGACCCAGTACTTC. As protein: CASSLRGEETQYF.

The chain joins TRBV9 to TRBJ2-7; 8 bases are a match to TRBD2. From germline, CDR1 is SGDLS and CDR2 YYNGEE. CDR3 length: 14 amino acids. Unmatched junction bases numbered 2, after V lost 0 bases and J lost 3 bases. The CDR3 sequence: CASSVGTSGYEQYF. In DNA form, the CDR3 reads TGTGCCAGCAGCGTAGGAACTAGCGGCTACGAGCAGTACTTC.

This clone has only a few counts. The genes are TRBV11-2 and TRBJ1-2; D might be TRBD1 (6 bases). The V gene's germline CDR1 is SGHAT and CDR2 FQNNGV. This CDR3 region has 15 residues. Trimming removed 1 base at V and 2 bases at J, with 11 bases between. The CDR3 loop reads CASSLVGGSNYGYTF. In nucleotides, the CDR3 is TGTGCCAGCAGCTTAGTTGGGGGCTCGAACTATGGCTACACCTTC.

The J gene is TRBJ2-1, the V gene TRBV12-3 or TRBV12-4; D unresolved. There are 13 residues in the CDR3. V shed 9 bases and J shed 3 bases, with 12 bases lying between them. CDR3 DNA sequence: TGTGCCAGTACCCATAGGGTCTACAATGAGCAGTTCTTC. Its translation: CASTHRVYNEQFF.

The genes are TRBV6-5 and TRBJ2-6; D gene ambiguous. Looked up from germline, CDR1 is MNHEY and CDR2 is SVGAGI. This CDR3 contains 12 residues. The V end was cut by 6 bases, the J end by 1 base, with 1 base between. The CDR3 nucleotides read TGTGCCAGCAGGTCTGGGGCCAACGTCCTGACTTTC. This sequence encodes CASRSGANVLTF.

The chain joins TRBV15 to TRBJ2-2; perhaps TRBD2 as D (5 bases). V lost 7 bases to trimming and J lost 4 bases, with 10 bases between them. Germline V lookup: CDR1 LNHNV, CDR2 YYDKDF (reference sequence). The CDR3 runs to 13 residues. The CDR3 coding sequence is TGTGCCACCACCCGGGGATCCACCGGGGAGCTGTTTTTT. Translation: CATTRGSTGELFF.